The sequence of this T cell receptor beta chain was determined in a study of T cells in Graves' hyperthyroidism and ophthalmopathy. General study points: From stable hyperthyroidism, ophthalmopathy was set apart by a 13 V-J model. Most clonotypes expanded in the thyroid (above 0.001) were also present in blood.

The table lists this clonotype with a few counts. The target antigen is unknown. There were TCR beta CDR3 regions amplified from RNA transcripts. An initial round of RT-PCR targeting the TCR CDR3 relied on the HTBI primer set. Using its own MiXCR run on the multiplex PCR reads, TCRdb lists one record per CDR3 protein. The sample yields about 400,000 distinct CDR3 sequences, roughly 14% seen once. Trimming took off 6 bases at V and 2 bases at J, with 13 bases between the two ends. Germline V CDR1 and CDR2: KGHSH, LQKENI. The CDR3 is made up of 14 amino acids. The chain couples TRBV18 to TRBJ2-5, with D hard to call. This TCR was recovered from a young woman with Graves' hyperthyroidism. Input material: blood. Here the CDR3 DNA reads TGTGCCAGCTCCCTCGGACGTTTTCAAGAGACCCAGTACTTC. Translation: CASSLGRFQETQYF.